The rows below give T cell receptor beta chains drawn from one sample of a study of CD4 T cells in relation to SARS-CoV-2 and coronaviruses. Assay used: immunoSEQ multiplex PCR; TCRdb lists only in-frame clones, some missing. The repertoire holds 20,000 to 25,000 clones, about 80% seen once, with 15% to 20% in the top ten. The antigens for these receptors are not known. The sample was CD4+ T cells from PBMCs, cultured in vitro. The source of these receptors is a human donor in good health. The conserved cysteine and the conserved F or W are not part of the CDR3 here. The order of the fields is V gene, J gene, CDR3 protein.

>TRBV19|TRBJ2-5
ASSGTGGETQY
>TRBV19|TRBJ1-1
ASSLGQGIMWNTEAF
>TRBV30|TRBJ2-7
AWRGRDRGLHEQY
>TRBV3-1/TRBV3-2|TRBJ1-5
ASSQDTTGSKPQH
>TRBV3-1/TRBV3-2|TRBJ2-2
ASSYKGWDRRTGELF
>TRBV7-2|TRBJ2-5
ASLVQETQY
>TRBV7-9|TRBJ2-5
ASSLFETQY
>TRBV30|TRBJ2-3
ASLSPREIAQY
>TRBV14|TRBJ2-1
ASSQIQGGNEQF
>TRBV5-1|TRBJ2-3
ASSLETSGMLSTDTQY
>TRBV19|TRBJ1-5
ASSPNRGLYSNQPQH
>TRBV24-1|TRBJ1-5
ATSEQDQPQH
>TRBV3-1/TRBV3-2|TRBJ1-1
ASSQATGDTEAF
>TRBV28|TRBJ2-7
ASSTPQGGEQY
>TRBV4-1|TRBJ2-1
ASSQEAAPSGRNNEQF
>TRBV19|TRBJ2-1
ASSIDISYNEQF
>TRBV9|TRBJ1-4
ASSVDRGENEKLF
>TRBV3-1/TRBV3-2|TRBJ2-1
ASSQVRLFDNEQF
>TRBV6-1|TRBJ1-2
ASSDLGGTSIGYT
>TRBV6-5|TRBJ1-2
ASSKLEVNYGYT
>TRBV6-5|TRBJ2-7
ASTTEWGQYHEQY
>TRBV30|TRBJ1-1
ASLAAVNTEAF
>TRBV20-1|TRBJ2-4
SASGGWAKNIQY
>TRBV6-5|TRBJ2-7
ATSGASGGTYEQY
>TRBV6-5|TRBJ2-5
ASRPLTGTQY
>TRBV29-1|TRBJ1-1
SGGLTRSTEAF
>TRBV27|TRBJ2-2
ATQGQSTNLPNTGELF
>TRBV20-1|TRBJ2-7
SARESYEQY
>TRBV24-1|TRBJ2-1
ATSDSTGRTYNEQF
>TRBV19|TRBJ1-2
ASSFSGTVYGYT
>TRBV9|TRBJ2-3
ASSVTSHTDTQY
>TRBV19|TRBJ2-7
ASSQDRGIEQY
>TRBV10-1|TRBJ1-1
ASSEFHQGGTEAF
>TRBV20-1|TRBJ2-6
SASPLSGANVLT